These T cell receptor beta chains were read from a single sample in a study of T cell repertoires in cytomegalovirus infection. From the reads, TCRdb called clonotypes with MiXCR, one entry per CDR3 protein. The sample consists of roughly 130,000 distinct CDR3 sequences, roughly a quarter of them appearing once. What these receptors recognize is not known. The sequenced sample consisted of PBMCs, sequenced either directly or after in vitro stimulation (not recorded which). These TCRs come from a human donor in good health (CMV status not recorded). Some clones in this sample may be carry-over from other donors' samples. The conserved cysteine and the conserved F or W are not part of the CDR3 here. Fields, in order: V gene, D gene, J gene, CDR3 protein. D genes are given only for firm matches.

V: TRBV29-1; D: -; J: TRBJ2-2; CDR3: SVSGQYTGELF
V: TRBV6-1; D: -; J: TRBJ1-5; CDR3: ATCRAGGNQPQH
V: TRBV7-2; D: -; J: TRBJ1-2; CDR3: ASSPPPGRNYGYT
V: TRBV12-3/TRBV12-4; D: -; J: TRBJ2-6; CDR3: ASSLHSGANVLT
V: TRBV6-1; D: TRBD1; J: TRBJ1-2; CDR3: ASTQGGGYGYT
V: TRBV7-2; D: -; J: TRBJ2-1; CDR3: ASSRRASSSYNEQF
V: TRBV19; D: -; J: TRBJ2-3; CDR3: ASQWGPGLSTQY
V: TRBV7-8; D: -; J: TRBJ2-7; CDR3: ASSSIRDREQY
V: TRBV4-3; D: -; J: TRBJ1-1; CDR3: ASSQASNRALGTEAF
V: TRBV12-3/TRBV12-4; D: -; J: TRBJ1-6; CDR3: ASSFGVFGSPLH
V: TRBV25-1; D: -; J: TRBJ2-7; CDR3: ASSEGRSYEQY
V: TRBV28; D: -; J: TRBJ2-6; CDR3: ASSTGLPRGGANVLT
V: TRBV29-1; D: TRBD2; J: TRBJ2-3; CDR3: SVEEGLAGSDTQY
V: TRBV4-1; D: TRBD2; J: TRBJ2-1; CDR3: ASSQISGNYNEQF
V: TRBV7-7; D: -; J: TRBJ1-1; CDR3: ASSLAEGLEAF
V: TRBV7-2; D: -; J: TRBJ2-3; CDR3: ASSLAGPDTQY
V: TRBV20-1; D: TRBD1; J: TRBJ2-5; CDR3: SAGRGTGFQETQY
V: TRBV7-4; D: -; J: TRBJ1-2; CDR3: ASSSLVTNYGYT
V: TRBV5-1; D: -; J: TRBJ2-1; CDR3: ASARDGAGWNEQF
V: TRBV27; D: -; J: TRBJ1-2; CDR3: ASSLSREYGYT
V: TRBV7-2; D: TRBD1; J: TRBJ2-7; CDR3: ASSLGTGSYEQY
V: TRBV7-2; D: -; J: TRBJ2-1; CDR3: ASSLVVADEQF
V: TRBV7-2; D: -; J: TRBJ1-3; CDR3: ASSLGTVSGNTIY
V: TRBV2; D: TRBD1; J: TRBJ1-2; CDR3: ASSVGQGAALHYGYT
V: TRBV7-2; D: -; J: TRBJ2-3; CDR3: ASSFVSRTDAQY
V: TRBV24-1; D: -; J: TRBJ2-2; CDR3: ATSDMGLGAGELF
V: TRBV7-3; D: -; J: TRBJ2-3; CDR3: ASSLSRDTDTQY
V: TRBV28; D: -; J: TRBJ2-7; CDR3: ASSPVQGEQY
V: TRBV7-2; D: -; J: TRBJ2-3; CDR3: ASSLDGPLDTQY
V: TRBV28; D: TRBD2; J: TRBJ2-1; CDR3: ASSPGTSGSNEQF
V: TRBV7-2; D: TRBD1; J: TRBJ1-2; CDR3: ASSPATGTGFGYT
V: TRBV6-8; D: -; J: TRBJ2-4; CDR3: ASSYSFSGGGNIQY
V: TRBV12-3/TRBV12-4; D: TRBD1; J: TRBJ2-2; CDR3: ASTSRTGYTGELF
V: TRBV28; D: -; J: TRBJ2-7; CDR3: ASFDGGSYEQY
V: TRBV12-3/TRBV12-4; D: -; J: TRBJ1-5; CDR3: ASSLTGPRGQPQH
V: TRBV7-9; D: -; J: TRBJ1-2; CDR3: ASSPRDGNYGYT
V: TRBV7-2; D: TRBD2; J: TRBJ2-3; CDR3: ASSLASSGSGTDTQY
V: TRBV11-2; D: TRBD1; J: TRBJ1-2; CDR3: ASSSQRTGGNGYT
V: TRBV7-2; D: -; J: TRBJ1-2; CDR3: ASSLAGHYGYT
V: TRBV2; D: -; J: TRBJ2-2; CDR3: ASSRGQNTGELC
V: TRBV7-2; D: TRBD2; J: TRBJ2-5; CDR3: ASSLDLAEETQN